This entry features one T cell receptor beta chain sequence. Selected positively for CCR7 and CD45RO-negative, naive CD8 cells excluded terminally differentiated effector memory CD45RA+ cells. This record comes from a study of shared clonotypes between healthy human individuals. Study information: A donor's plate count was three for CD4 naive and three for CD4 memory; CD8 naive had two and CD8 memory one.

TCRdb's table, derived via immunoSEQ multiplex PCR, lists solely in-frame clones and lacks some. Among about 2 million clones listed, about 95% were seen once. The CDR3 runs 15 residues. Losses at the gene ends were 0 bases for V and 1 base for J; bases not matched to a gene: 3. The germline gives CDR1 SGDLS, CDR2 YYNGEE. The sample consisted of naive CD8+ T cells sorted from blood. This clonotype was obtained from a young man in good health. The V call is TRBV9, the J call TRBJ2-5; 7 nucleotides align to TRBD2. CDR3 bases: TGTGCCAGCAGCGTAGAAGGCGGGGGCCAAGAGACCCAGTACTTC. Translation: CASSVEGGGQETQYF. The full variable domain, with the rest looked up from reference TRBV9 and TRBJ2-5, is DSGVTQTPKHLITATGQRVTLRCSPRSGDLSVYWYQQSLDQGLQFLIQYYNGEERAKGNILERFSAQQFPDLHSELNLSSLELGDSALYFCASSVEGGGQETQYFGPGTRLLVL.